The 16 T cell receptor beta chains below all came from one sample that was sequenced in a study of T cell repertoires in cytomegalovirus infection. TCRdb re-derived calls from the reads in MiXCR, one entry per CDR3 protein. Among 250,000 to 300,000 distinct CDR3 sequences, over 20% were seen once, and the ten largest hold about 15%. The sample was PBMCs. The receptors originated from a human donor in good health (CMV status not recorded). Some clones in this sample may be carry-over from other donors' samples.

The CDR3: CASSLIVRDYGYTF. CDR3 DNA sequence: TGTGCCAGCAGCTTAATCGTCAGGGACTATGGCTACACCTTC. The chain has TRBV7-6 and TRBJ1-2; TRBD1 might be the D (5 bases). Germline assignment: CDR1 SGHVS and CDR2 FNYEAQ. V lost 2 bases to trimming and J lost 3 bases, with 10 bases between them. This CDR3 is 14 amino acids long.

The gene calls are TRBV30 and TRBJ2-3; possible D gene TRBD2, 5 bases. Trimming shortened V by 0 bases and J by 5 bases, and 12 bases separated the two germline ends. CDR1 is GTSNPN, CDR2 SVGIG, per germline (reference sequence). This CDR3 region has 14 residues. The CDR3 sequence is CAWSVLLSGDTQYF. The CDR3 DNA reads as TGTGCCTGGAGTGTACTACTCAGCGGAGATACGCAGTATTTT.

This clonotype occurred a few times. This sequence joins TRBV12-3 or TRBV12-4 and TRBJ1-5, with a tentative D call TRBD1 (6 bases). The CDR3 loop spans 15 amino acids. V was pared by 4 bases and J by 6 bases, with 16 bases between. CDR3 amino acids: CASSYTGRQGQPQHF. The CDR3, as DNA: TGTGCCAGCAGTTATACAGGGAGGCAAGGTCAGCCCCAGCATTTT.

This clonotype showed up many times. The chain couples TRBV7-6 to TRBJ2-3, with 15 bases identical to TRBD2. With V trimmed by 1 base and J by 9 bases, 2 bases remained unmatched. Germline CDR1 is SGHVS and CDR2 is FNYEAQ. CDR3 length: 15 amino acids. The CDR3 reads CASSLEGLAGGTQYF. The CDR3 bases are TGTGCCAGCAGCTTAGAGGGACTAGCGGGGGGAACGCAGTATTTT.

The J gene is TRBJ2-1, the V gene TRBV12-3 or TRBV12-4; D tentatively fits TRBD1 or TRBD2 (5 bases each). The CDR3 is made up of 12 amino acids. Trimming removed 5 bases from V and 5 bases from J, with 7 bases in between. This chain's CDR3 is CASSRDDNEQFF. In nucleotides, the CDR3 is TGTGCCAGCAGTCGGGACGACAATGAGCAGTTCTTC.

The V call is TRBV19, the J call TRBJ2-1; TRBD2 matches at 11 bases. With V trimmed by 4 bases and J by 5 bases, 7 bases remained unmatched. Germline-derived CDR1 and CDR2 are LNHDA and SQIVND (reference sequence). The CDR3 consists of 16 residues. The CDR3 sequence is CASSTIAGGPHNEQFF. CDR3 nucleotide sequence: TGTGCCAGTAGTACCATAGCGGGAGGGCCCCACAATGAGCAGTTCTTC.

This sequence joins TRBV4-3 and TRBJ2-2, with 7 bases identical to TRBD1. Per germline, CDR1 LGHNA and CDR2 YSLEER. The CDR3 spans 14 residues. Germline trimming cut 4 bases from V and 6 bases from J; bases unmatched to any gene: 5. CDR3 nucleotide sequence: TGCGCCAGCAGCCGCACAGGGGCGGCCGGGGAGCTGTTTTTT. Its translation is CASSRTGAAGELFF.

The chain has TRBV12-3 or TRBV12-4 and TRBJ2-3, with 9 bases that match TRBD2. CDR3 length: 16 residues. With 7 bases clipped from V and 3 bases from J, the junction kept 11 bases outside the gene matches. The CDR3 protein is CASTLRLAGSTDTQYF. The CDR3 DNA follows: TGTGCCAGCACTCTCAGGCTAGCGGGATCTACAGATACGCAGTATTTT.

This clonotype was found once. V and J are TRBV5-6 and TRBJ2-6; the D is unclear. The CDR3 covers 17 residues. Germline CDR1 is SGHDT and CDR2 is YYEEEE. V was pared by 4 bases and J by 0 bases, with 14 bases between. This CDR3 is CASSPWTPYSGANVLTF. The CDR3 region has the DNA TGTGCCAGCAGCCCTTGGACCCCCTACTCTGGGGCCAACGTCCTGACTTTC.

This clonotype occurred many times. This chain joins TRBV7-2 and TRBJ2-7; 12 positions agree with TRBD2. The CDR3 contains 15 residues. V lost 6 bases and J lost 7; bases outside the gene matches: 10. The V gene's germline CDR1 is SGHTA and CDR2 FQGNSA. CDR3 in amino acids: CASRARLAGADEQYF. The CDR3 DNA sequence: TGTGCCAGCAGAGCCCGACTAGCGGGAGCTGATGAGCAGTACTTC. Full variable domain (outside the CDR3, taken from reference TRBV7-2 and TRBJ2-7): GAGVSQSPSNKVTEKGKDVELRCDPISGHTALYWYRQSLGQGLEFLIYFQGNSAPDKSGLPSDRFSAERTGGSVSTLTIQRTQQEDSAVYLCASRARLAGADEQYFGPGTRLTVT.

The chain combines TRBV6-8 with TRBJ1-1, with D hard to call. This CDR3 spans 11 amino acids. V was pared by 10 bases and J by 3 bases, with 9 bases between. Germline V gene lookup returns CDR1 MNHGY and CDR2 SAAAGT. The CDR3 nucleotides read TGTGCCATAGGCGGGGACACTGAAGCTTTCTTT. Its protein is CAIGGDTEAFF.

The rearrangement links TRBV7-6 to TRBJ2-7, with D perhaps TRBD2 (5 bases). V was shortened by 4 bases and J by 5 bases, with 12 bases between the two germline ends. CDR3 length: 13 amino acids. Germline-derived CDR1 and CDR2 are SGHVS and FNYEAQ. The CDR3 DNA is TGTGCCAGCAGCTCGGTGGGAGCGAACGAGCAGTACTTC. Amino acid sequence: CASSSVGANEQYF.

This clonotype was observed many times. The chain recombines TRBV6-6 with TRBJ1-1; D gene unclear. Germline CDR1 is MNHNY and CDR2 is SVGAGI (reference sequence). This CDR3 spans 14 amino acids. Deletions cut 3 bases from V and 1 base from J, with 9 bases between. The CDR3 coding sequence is TGTGCCAGCAGTTATGACGGAGCGAACACTGAAGCTTTCTTT. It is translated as CASSYDGANTEAFF.

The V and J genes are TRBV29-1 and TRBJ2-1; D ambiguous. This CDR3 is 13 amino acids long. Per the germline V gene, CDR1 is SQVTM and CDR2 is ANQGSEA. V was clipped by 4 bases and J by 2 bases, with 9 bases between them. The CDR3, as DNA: TGCAGCGTTGGTACGGCTACCTACAATGAGCAGTTCTTC. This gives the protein CSVGTATYNEQFF.

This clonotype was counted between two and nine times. The CDR3 region has the DNA TGTGCCAGCTCTATGGGGGCTGGGGCCAACGTCCTGACTTTC. This translates into CASSMGAGANVLTF. This sequence joins TRBV25-1 and TRBJ2-6; D possibly uses TRBD1 or TRBD2 (5 bases each). Germline lookup yields CDR1 MGHDK and CDR2 SYGVNS. The germline V and J ends were trimmed by 8 bases and 2 bases, with 10 bases remaining between them. The CDR3 consists of 14 residues.

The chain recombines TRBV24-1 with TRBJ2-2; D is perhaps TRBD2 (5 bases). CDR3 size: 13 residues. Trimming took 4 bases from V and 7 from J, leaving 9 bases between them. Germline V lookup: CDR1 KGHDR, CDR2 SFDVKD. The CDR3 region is CATSDRGLGELFF. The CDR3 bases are TGTGCCACCAGTGACCGAGGACTCGGGGAGCTGTTTTTT.